The present T cell receptor beta chain was sequenced within a study of T cells in localized non-small cell lung cancer. The study, taken as a whole, reports: Tumor trailed uninvolved adjacent lung in T cell clonality, which peaked there. Appearances in adjacent lung were noted for a median approximately 52 of the top 100 tumor clones. With higher T cell density in blood came longer overall survival.

Profiled with immunoSEQ multiplex PCR; TCRdb holds only in-frame clones, not every one. The data contain 20,000 to 25,000 clones, 85% to 90% of them singletons. A note on this clone: The target antigen is unknown.

The source was peripheral blood, collected before any cancer treatment. This clonotype originated in a male donor aged 60 or over with stage I lung adenocarcinoma.

In DNA, the CDR3 is TGTGCCAGCAGTCGGACAGGAGTCAATCAGCCCCAGCATTTT. It is translated as CASSRTGVNQPQHF. This sequence joins TRBV6-1 and TRBJ1-5; 7 positions match TRBD1. This CDR3 comprises 14 residues. Losses at the gene ends were 5 bases for V and 3 bases for J; bases not matched to a gene: 4. Germline V lookup: CDR1 MNHNS, CDR2 SASEGT.